This T cell receptor (beta chain) was found in a study of T cell repertoires in cytomegalovirus infection. TCRdb passed the reads through MiXCR, listing each CDR3 protein once. In the table there are about 890,000 distinct CDR3 sequences, around 32% of which are singletons. Notes on this clonotype: Its antigen remains unidentified.

CDR3 length equals 14 residues. Germline V gives CDR1 MNHEY, CDR2 SVGEGT. The germline V and J ends were trimmed by 6 bases and 2 bases, with 11 bases remaining between them. The specimen was cultured CD8+ T cells from PBMCs, collected from culture after CMV antigen stimulation. The chain has TRBV6-2 or TRBV6-3 and TRBJ1-5; D not certain. The clonotype originates from a human donor in good health (CMV status not recorded). Some clones in this sample may be carry-over from other donors' samples. The CDR3 nucleotides read TGTGCCAGCAGAGAGGTTTTTGGCAATCAGCCCCAGCATTTT. Translated, it gives CASREVFGNQPQHF.